Following are 10 T cell receptor beta chains from one sample sequenced in a study of post-analysis software for immune sequencing data. Overall study findings and caveats: Patients carried roughly 5 TRBV segments more frequently than controls did, and TRBV5-6, TRBV5-1 and TRBV20-1 were among them.

No antigen is known for these receptors. Prepared TCR beta cDNA libraries contained unique molecular identifiers. MiXCR, applied by TCRdb to the PCR reads, yields one record per CDR3 protein. The top ten clones hold 4.6% of a sample with about 810,000 distinct CDR3 sequences, 53% of them seen once. Sequencing used blood. All receptors come from a girl under 18 with multiple sclerosis.

Turning to this clonotype: A read error may explain this, as a much larger clone is one base away. This CDR3 reads CSAFSGSLNVYEQYF. The CDR3 nucleotides are TGCAGTGCATTTAGCGGGAGTCTCAACGTCTACGAGCAGTACTTC. The J gene is TRBJ2-5, the V gene TRBV20-1; 9 positions match TRBD2. The DNA end lines up better with TRBJ2-7; the J call may be wrong. CDR3 size: 15 residues. CDR1 and CDR2 from the germline V gene are DFQATT and SNEGSKA (reference sequence).

The rearrangement joins TRBV29-1 to TRBJ1-1, with D uncertain. The CDR3 covers 12 residues. Germline loops: CDR1 SQVTM, CDR2 ANQGSEA. The V end lost 3 bases, the J end lost 3 bases, and 8 bases lay between the germline ends. The CDR3 spells CSVDGVHTEAFF. CDR3 in DNA: TGCAGCGTTGACGGCGTTCACACTGAAGCTTTCTTT.

This clonotype was found a few times. This rearrangement joins TRBV15 to TRBJ2-7; the match to TRBD1 covers 8 bases. The V segment lost 5 bases and the J segment 2 bases; nucleotides outside the gene matches: 8. This CDR3 is built from 15 residues. CDR1 is LNHNV and CDR2 is YYDKDF in the germline V gene (reference sequence). The CDR3 DNA is TGTGCCACCAGCGCCGGCCGGGACAGGACCTACGAGCAGTACTTC. This codes for CATSAGRDRTYEQYF.

The chain uses TRBV6-1 and TRBJ2-7; weak D call: TRBD2 (5 bases). The CDR3 runs to 14 residues. Germline-derived CDR1 and CDR2 are MNHNS and SASEGT. Trimming stripped 6 bases from V and 2 bases from J, with 14 bases between. The CDR3 nucleotides are TGTGCCAGCAGGGGAGCGGATACTCCCTACGAGCAGTACTTC. Translation gives CASRGADTPYEQYF.

This chain links TRBV2 with TRBJ2-3; 9 bases align to TRBD1. Germline V gene lookup returns CDR1 SNHLY and CDR2 FYNNEI. The CDR3 length is 14 residues. The V and J ends lost 6 bases and 3 bases, in that order; junction bases with no gene match: 4. CDR3 coding DNA: TGTGCCAGCAGGGTGACAGGGGGAACAGATACGCAGTATTTT. Protein: CASRVTGGTDTQYF.

CDR3 protein: CASSSGDRPLEEQYF. The CDR3 nucleotides read TGTGCCAGCAGCTCGGGGGACAGGCCCTTAGAAGAGCAGTACTTC. The chain combines TRBV5-5 with TRBJ2-5, with 8 positions matching TRBD1. Germline loops: CDR1 SGHKS, CDR2 YYEKEE (reference sequence). This CDR3 is built from 15 residues. Unmatched junction bases numbered 15, after V lost 3 bases and J lost 11 bases.

The J gene is TRBJ2-3, the V gene TRBV12-3 or TRBV12-4, with D possibly being TRBD1 or TRBD2 (6 bases each). V was cut by 7 bases and J by 0 bases, with 17 bases left in between. CDR3 length: 16 amino acids. The CDR3: CASTLRAGQSTDTQYF. The CDR3 coding sequence is TGTGCCAGCACCTTACGGGCGGGACAAAGCACAGATACGCAGTATTTT.

This clonotype was seen ten or more times. The chain recombines TRBV27 with TRBJ2-5; 14 nucleotides agree with TRBD2. The germline gives CDR1 MNHEY, CDR2 SMNVEV (reference sequence). The CDR3 runs 15 residues. Trimming cost V 6 bases and J 4 bases; bases outside gene matches: 4. CDR3 sequence reads: CASSSGLAGGETQYF. The CDR3 DNA follows: TGTGCCAGCAGCTCCGGACTAGCGGGAGGAGAGACCCAGTACTTC.

This clonotype was picked up one time. This chain links TRBV9 with TRBJ1-1; D is ambiguous. The CDR3 loop spans 13 amino acids. CDR1 and CDR2 from the germline V gene are SGDLS and YYNGEE. Trimming removed 6 bases at V and 0 bases at J, with 9 bases between. CDR3 DNA sequence: TGTGCCAGCACTCGGGGTGTGAACACTGAAGCTTTCTTT. It codes for CASTRGVNTEAFF.

The chain joins TRBV2 to TRBJ1-6; a weak D match, TRBD1 (6 bases). The CDR3 extends over 14 amino acids. Trimming stripped 8 bases from V and 6 bases from J, with 14 bases between. Germline-derived CDR1 and CDR2 are SNHLY and FYNNEI. The CDR3 loop is CASRRGQGNSPLHF. In DNA form, the CDR3 reads TGTGCCAGCCGACGGGGGCAGGGTAATTCACCCCTCCACTTT.